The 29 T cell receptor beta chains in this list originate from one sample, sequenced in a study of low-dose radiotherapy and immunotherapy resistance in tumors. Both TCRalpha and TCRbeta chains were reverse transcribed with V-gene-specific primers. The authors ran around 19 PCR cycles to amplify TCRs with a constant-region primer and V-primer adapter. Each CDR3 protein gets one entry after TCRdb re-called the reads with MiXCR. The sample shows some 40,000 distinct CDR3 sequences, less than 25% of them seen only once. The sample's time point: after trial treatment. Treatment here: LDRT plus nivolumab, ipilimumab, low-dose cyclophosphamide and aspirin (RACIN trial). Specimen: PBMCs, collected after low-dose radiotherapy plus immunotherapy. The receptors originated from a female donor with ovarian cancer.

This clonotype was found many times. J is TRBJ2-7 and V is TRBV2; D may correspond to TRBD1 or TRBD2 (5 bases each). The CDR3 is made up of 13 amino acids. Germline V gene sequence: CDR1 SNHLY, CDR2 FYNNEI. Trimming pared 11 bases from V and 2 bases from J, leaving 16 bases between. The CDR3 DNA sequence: TGTGCCGGGGGAGAGGGATCTACCTACGAGCAGTACTTC. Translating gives CAGGEGSTYEQYF.

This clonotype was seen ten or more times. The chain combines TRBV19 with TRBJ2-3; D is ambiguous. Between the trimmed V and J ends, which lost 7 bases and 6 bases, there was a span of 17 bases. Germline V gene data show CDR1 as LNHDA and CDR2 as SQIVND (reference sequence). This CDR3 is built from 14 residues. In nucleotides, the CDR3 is TGTGCCAGTACCCGATGGGGATGGGCCGATACGCAGTATTTT. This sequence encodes CASTRWGWADTQYF.

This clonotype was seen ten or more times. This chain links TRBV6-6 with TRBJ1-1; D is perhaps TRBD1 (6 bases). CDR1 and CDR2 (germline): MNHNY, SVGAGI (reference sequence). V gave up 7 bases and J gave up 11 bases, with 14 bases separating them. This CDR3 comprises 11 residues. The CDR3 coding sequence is TGTGCCAGCACCCCAGGGGTCGGGGCTTTCTTT. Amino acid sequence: CASTPGVGAFF.

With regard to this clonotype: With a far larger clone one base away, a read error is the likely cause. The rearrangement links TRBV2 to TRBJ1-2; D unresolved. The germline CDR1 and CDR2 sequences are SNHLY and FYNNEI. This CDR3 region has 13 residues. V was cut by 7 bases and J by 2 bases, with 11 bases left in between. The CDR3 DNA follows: TGTGCCAGCAACCTGTCGGGGAACTATGGCTACACCTTC. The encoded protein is CASNLSGNYGYTF. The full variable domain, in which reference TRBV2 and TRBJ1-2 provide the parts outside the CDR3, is EPEVTQTPSHQVTQMGQEVILRCVPISNHLYFYWYRQILGQKVEFLVSFYNNEISEKSEIFDDQFSVERPDGSNFTLKIRSTKLEDSAMYFCASNLSGNYGYTFGSGTRLTVV.

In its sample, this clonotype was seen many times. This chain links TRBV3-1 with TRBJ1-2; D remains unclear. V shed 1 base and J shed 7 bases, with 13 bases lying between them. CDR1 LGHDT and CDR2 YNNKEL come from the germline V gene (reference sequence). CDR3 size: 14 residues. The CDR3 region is CASSQGVQRGGYTF. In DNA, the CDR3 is TGTGCCAGCAGCCAAGGTGTCCAGCGCGGTGGCTACACCTTC.

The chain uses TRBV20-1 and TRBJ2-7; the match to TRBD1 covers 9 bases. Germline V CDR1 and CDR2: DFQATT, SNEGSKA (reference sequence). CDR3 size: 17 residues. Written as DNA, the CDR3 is TGCAGCGCCCGGCCGGGACAGGGTTCGAGCTTCTCCTACGAGCAGTACTTC. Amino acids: CSARPGQGSSFSYEQYF.

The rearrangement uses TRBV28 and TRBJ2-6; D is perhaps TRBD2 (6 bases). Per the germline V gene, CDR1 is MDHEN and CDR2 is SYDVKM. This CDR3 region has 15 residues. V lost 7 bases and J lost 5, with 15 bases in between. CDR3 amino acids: CASTPRGMRANVLTF. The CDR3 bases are TGTGCCAGCACCCCTCGGGGGATGAGGGCCAACGTCCTGACTTTC.

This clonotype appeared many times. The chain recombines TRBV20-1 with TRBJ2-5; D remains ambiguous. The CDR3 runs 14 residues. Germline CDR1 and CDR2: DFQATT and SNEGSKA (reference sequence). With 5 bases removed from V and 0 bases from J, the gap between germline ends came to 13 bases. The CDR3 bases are TGCAGTGCTGTAGAGAGAAACTACCAAGAGACCCAGTACTTC. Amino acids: CSAVERNYQETQYF.

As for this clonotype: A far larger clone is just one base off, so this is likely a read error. This CDR3 is CASSVHGTGSYNEQIF. The CDR3 nucleotides read TGTGCCAGCAGTGTTCACGGGACAGGCTCCTACAATGAGCAGATCTTC. V is TRBV13 and J is TRBJ2-1, with 8 bases identical to TRBD1. Germline-derived CDR1 and CDR2 are PRHDT and FYEKMQ (reference sequence). The CDR3 contains 16 residues.

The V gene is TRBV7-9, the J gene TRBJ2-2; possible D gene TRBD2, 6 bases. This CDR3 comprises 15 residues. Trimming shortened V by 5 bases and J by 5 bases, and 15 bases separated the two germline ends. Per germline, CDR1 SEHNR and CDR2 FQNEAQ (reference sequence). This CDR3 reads CASSPSAGSTGELFF. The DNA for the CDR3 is TGTGCCAGCAGCCCCTCGGCGGGAAGTACCGGGGAGCTGTTTTTT.

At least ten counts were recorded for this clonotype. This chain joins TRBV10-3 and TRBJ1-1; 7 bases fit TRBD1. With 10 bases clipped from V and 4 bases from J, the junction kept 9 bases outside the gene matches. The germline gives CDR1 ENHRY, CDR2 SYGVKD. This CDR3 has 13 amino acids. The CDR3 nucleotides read TGTGCCACCGCGGGCAAGGGGGCCACTGAAGCTTTCTTT. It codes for CATAGKGATEAFF.

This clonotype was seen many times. CDR3: CASGWGGPGANVLTF. Written as DNA, the CDR3 is TGTGCCAGTGGATGGGGGGGGCCTGGGGCCAACGTCCTGACTTTC. The rearrangement uses TRBV19 and TRBJ2-6; possible D gene TRBD2, 7 bases. Trimming cost V 8 bases and J 2 bases, with 13 bases left between them. Germline CDR1 reads LNHDA; CDR2 reads SQIVND (reference sequence). The CDR3 runs to 15 residues. The variable domain in full, completed from reference TRBV19 and TRBJ2-6, reads DGGITQSPKYLFRKEGQNVTLSCEQNLNHDAMYWYRQDPGQGLRLIYYSQIVNDFQKGDIAEGYSVSREKKESFPLTVTSAQKNPTAFYLCASGWGGPGANVLTFGAGSRLTVL.

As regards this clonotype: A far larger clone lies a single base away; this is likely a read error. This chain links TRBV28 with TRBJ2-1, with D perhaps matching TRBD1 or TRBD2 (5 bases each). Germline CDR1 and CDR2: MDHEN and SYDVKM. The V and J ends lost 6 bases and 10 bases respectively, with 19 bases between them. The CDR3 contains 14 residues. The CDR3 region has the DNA TGTGCCAGCAGCTACCGGGACGGGTCCTACGAGCAGTTCTTC. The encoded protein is CASSYRDGSYEQFF.

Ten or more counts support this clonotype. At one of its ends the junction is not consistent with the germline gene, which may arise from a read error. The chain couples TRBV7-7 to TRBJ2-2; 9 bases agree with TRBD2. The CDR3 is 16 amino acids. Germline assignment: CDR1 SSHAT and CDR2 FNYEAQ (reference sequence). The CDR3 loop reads CASSRSGGFNTGELFF. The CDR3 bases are TGTGCTAGCAGCAGAAGCGGGGGGTTCAACACCGGGGAGCTGTTTTTT.

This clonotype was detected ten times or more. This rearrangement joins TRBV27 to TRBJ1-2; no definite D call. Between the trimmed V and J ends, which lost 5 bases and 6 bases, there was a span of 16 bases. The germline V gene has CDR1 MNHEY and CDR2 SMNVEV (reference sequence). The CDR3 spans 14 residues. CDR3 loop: CASSAVGIGNGYTF. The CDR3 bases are TGTGCCAGCAGTGCCGTGGGGATCGGGAATGGCTACACCTTC.

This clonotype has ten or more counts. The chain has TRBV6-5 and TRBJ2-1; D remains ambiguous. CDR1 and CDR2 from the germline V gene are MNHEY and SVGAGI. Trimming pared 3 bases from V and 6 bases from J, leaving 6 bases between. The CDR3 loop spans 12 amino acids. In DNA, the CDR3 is TGTGCCAGCAGTTATAGAGGCAATGAGCAGTTCTTC. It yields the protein CASSYRGNEQFF.

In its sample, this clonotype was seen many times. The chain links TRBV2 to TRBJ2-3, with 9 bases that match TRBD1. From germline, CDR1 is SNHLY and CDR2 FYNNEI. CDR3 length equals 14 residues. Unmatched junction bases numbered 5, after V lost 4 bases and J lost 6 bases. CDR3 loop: CASSVRDRADTQYF. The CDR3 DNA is TGTGCCAGCAGTGTCCGGGACAGGGCTGATACGCAGTATTTT.

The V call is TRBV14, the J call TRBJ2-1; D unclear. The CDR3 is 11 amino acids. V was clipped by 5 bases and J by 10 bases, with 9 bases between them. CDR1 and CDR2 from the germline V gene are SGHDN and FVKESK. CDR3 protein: CASSAYMEQFF. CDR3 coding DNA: TGTGCCAGCAGCGCATACATGGAGCAGTTCTTC.

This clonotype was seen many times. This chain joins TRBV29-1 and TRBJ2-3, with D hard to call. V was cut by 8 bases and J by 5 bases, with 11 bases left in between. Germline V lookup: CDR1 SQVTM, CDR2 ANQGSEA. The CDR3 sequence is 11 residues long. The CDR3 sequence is CSHGEVDTQYF. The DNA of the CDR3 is TGCAGCCATGGCGAGGTAGATACGCAGTATTTT.

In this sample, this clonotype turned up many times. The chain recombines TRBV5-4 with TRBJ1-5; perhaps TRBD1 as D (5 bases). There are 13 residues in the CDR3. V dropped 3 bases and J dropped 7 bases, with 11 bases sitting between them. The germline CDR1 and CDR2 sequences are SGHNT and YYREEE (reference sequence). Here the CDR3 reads CASSSNGGQPQHF. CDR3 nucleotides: TGTGCCAGCAGCTCCAACGGGGGACAGCCCCAGCATTTT. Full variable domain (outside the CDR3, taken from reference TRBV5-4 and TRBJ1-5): ETGVTQSPTHLIKTRGQQVTLRCSSQSGHNTVSWYQQALGQGPQFIFQYYREEENGRGNFPPRFSGLQFPNYSSELNVNALELDDSALYLCASSSNGGQPQHFGDGTRLSIL.

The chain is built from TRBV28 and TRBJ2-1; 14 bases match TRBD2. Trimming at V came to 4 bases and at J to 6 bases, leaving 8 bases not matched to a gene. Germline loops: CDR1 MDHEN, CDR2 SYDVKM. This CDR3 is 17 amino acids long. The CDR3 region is CASSSRLAGGFRNEQFF. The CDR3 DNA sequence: TGTGCCAGCAGTTCCAGACTAGCGGGAGGGTTCCGCAATGAGCAGTTCTTC.

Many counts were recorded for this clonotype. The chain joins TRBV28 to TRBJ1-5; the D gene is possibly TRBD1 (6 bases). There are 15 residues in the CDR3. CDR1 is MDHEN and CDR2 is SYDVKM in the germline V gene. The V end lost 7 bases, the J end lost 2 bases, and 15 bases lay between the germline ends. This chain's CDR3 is CASNSQGNGNQPQHF. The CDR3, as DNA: TGTGCCAGCAATAGTCAGGGGAACGGCAATCAGCCCCAGCATTTT.

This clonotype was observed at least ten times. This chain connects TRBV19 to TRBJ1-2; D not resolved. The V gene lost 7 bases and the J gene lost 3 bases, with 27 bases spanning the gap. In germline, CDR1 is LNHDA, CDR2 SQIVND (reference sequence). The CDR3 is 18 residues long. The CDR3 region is CASTEGSAATFMDYGYTF. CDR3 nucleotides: TGTGCCAGTACCGAAGGGTCGGCAGCAACCTTCATGGACTATGGCTACACCTTC.

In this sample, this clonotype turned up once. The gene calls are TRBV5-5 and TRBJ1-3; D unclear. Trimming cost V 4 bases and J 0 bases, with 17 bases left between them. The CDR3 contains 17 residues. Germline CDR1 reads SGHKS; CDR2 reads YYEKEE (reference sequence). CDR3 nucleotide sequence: TGTGCCAGCAGCCCTGAGACACTCTCCTCCTCTGGAAACACCATATATTTT. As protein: CASSPETLSSSGNTIYF. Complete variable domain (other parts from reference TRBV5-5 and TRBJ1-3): DAGVTQSPTHLIKTRGQQVTLRCSPISGHKSVSWYQQVLGQGPQFIFQYYEKEERGRGNFPDRFSARQFPNYSSELNVNALLLGDSALYLCASSPETLSSSGNTIYFGEGSWLTVV.

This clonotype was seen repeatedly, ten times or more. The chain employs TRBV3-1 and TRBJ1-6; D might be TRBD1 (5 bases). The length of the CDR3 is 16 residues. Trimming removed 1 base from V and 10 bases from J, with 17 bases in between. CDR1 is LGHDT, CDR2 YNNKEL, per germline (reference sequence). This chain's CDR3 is CASSQGLRGAASPLHF. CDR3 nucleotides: TGTGCCAGCAGCCAAGGTTTAAGGGGCGCAGCATCACCCCTCCACTTT.

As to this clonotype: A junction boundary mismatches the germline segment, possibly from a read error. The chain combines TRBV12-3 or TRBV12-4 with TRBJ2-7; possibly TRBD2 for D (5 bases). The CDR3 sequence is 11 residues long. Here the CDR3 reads CGPRGPYEQYF. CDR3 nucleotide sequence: TGCGGCCCAAGAGGGCCCTACGAGCAGTACTTC.

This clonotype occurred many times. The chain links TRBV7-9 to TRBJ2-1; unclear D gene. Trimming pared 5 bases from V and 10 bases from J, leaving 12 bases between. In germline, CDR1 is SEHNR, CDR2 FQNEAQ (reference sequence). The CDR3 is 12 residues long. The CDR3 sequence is CASSPPDWEQFF. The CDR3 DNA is TGTGCCAGCAGCCCCCCCGACTGGGAGCAGTTCTTC.

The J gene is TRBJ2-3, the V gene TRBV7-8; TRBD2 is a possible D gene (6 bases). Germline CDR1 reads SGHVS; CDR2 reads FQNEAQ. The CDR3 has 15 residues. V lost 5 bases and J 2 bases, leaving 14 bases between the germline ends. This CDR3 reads CASSLRETATDTQYF. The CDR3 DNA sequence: TGTGCCAGCAGCCTACGGGAGACAGCCACAGATACGCAGTATTTT.

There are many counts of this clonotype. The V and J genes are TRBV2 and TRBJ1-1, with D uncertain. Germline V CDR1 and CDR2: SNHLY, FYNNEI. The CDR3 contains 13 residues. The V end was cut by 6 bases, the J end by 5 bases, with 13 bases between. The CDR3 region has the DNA TGTGCCAGCAGGGTCATCCTGGGTACTGAAGCTTTCTTT. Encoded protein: CASRVILGTEAFF. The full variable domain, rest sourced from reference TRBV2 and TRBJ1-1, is EPEVTQTPSHQVTQMGQEVILRCVPISNHLYFYWYRQILGQKVEFLVSFYNNEISEKSEIFDDQFSVERPDGSNFTLKIRSTKLEDSAMYFCASRVILGTEAFFGQGTRLTVV.